Listed below are T cell receptor beta chains from one sample, sequenced in a study of blood T cell repertoires in COVID-19. Sequencing used immunoSEQ multiplex PCR; TCRdb keeps in-frame clones, though not all of them. The sample records over 250,000 clones, about nine tenths being singletons. The sample comprised peripheral blood. These TCRs come from a man in his fifties or sixties with acute or convalescent COVID-19. CDR3s include the opening cysteine and the closing phenylalanine or tryptophan. A D gene is named only where the DNA matches it firmly. Size is omitted from some rows. Given values are once, few, many or a class for expanded clones.

J: TRBJ2-7
D: NA
size: NA
V: TRBV2
DNA: TGTGCCAGCAGTGCGGCCTACGAGCAGTACTTC
CDR3: CASSAAYEQYF

J: TRBJ2-7
D: NA
size: NA
V: TRBV5-4
DNA: TGTGCCAGCAGCCGAAATAACAGGGAAGGCGAGCAGTACTTC
CDR3: CASSRNNREGEQYF

J: TRBJ2-2
D: NA
size: NA
V: TRBV30
DNA: TGTGCCTGGAGTAGGGGCGTCGGGGAGCTGTTTTTT
CDR3: CAWSRGVGELFF

J: TRBJ2-1
D: TRBD1
size: NA
V: TRBV18
DNA: TGTGCCAGCTCACCCCCAGGGGGAGACGACAATGAGCAGTTCTTC
CDR3: CASSPPGGDDNEQFF

J: TRBJ1-1
D: NA
size: NA
V: TRBV11-3
DNA: TGTGCCAGCAGCTTAGGACAGGCGGGGAACACTGAAGCTTTCTTT
CDR3: CASSLGQAGNTEAFF

J: TRBJ2-1
D: NA
size: NA
V: TRBV4-2
DNA: TGTGCCAGCAAGGCGGGACTCGGACGGAATGAGCAGTTCTTC
CDR3: CASKAGLGRNEQFF

J: TRBJ1-1
D: NA
size: NA
V: TRBV9
DNA: TGTGCCAGCAGCGTTGGGCCGAACACTGAAGCTTTCTTT
CDR3: CASSVGPNTEAFF

J: TRBJ1-1
D: NA
size: NA
V: TRBV2
DNA: TGTGCCAGCAGGATACAGGGAATGAACACTGAAGCTTTCTTT
CDR3: CASRIQGMNTEAFF

J: TRBJ1-1
D: TRBD1
size: NA
V: TRBV2
DNA: TGTGCCAGCAGAGACAGGGTGGGAAACACTGAAGCTTTCTTT
CDR3: CASRDRVGNTEAFF

J: TRBJ2-3
D: NA
size: once
V: TRBV2
DNA: TGTGCCAGCCAGATAACGGATACGCAGTATTTT
CDR3: CASQITDTQYF

J: TRBJ1-5
D: NA
size: NA
V: TRBV2
DNA: TGTGCCAGCAGTCAGTACGAGGGTCAGCCCCAGCATTTT
CDR3: CASSQYEGQPQHF

J: TRBJ1-5
D: NA
size: NA
V: TRBV6-5
DNA: TGTGCCAGCCTCCATCGGGGGGACAGCAATCAGCCCCAGCATTTT
CDR3: CASLHRGDSNQPQHF

J: TRBJ1-2
D: NA
size: once
V: TRBV6-6
DNA: TGTGCCAGCAGTTTAGGGGCTTCTAACTATGGCTACACCTTC
CDR3: CASSLGASNYGYTF

J: TRBJ2-7
D: NA
size: NA
V: TRBV2
DNA: TGTGCCAGCAAGGGGAGACAGGAGTACGAGCAGTACTTC
CDR3: CASKGRQEYEQYF

J: TRBJ1-3
D: NA
size: NA
V: TRBV4-1
DNA: TGCGCCAGCAGCCAACGAACAGGGTTGGACACCATATATTTT
CDR3: CASSQRTGLDTIYF

J: TRBJ2-2
D: NA
size: few
V: TRBV5-1
DNA: TGCGCCAGCAGCTTCGGAGGCAACACCGGGGAGCTGTTTTTT
CDR3: CASSFGGNTGELFF

J: TRBJ2-1
D: TRBD2
size: NA
V: TRBV5-1
DNA: TGCGCCAGCAGCCCGGGGACTAGCGGGGGGTACAATGAGCAGTTCTTC
CDR3: CASSPGTSGGYNEQFF

J: TRBJ1-3
D: NA
size: NA
V: TRBV11-2
DNA: TGTGCCAGCAGCCGAGCGGGGTCTGGAAACACCATATATTTT
CDR3: CASSRAGSGNTIYF

J: TRBJ1-5
D: TRBD1
size: NA
V: TRBV2
DNA: TGTGCCAGCGGACGGACAGGGGGCGCCGGGGACAGTCAGCCCCAGCATTTT
CDR3: CASGRTGGAGDSQPQHF

J: TRBJ2-2
D: TRBD2
size: NA
V: TRBV7-7
DNA: TGTGCTAGCAGCTTAGCGGGGGCGGTCACCGGGGAGCTGTTTTTT
CDR3: CASSLAGAVTGELFF

J: TRBJ1-3
D: NA
size: once
V: TRBV3-1/TRBV3-2
DNA: TGTGCCAGCAGCCGCGCCGCGGGAGGAAACACCATATATTTT
CDR3: CASSRAAGGNTIYF

J: TRBJ1-2
D: NA
size: NA
V: TRBV15
DNA: TGTGCCACCAGCAGAGTTATCGGGGATGGCTACACCTTC
CDR3: CATSRVIGDGYTF

J: TRBJ2-1
D: TRBD2
size: NA
V: TRBV5-1
DNA: TGCGCCAGCATGACGGGGGGGGCCGACAATGAGCAGTTCTTC
CDR3: CASMTGGADNEQFF

J: TRBJ2-1
D: NA
size: NA
V: TRBV9
DNA: TGTGCCAGCAGCGTAGGCCCCGGGGGAAATGAGCAGTTCTTC
CDR3: CASSVGPGGNEQFF

J: TRBJ1-6
D: NA
size: NA
V: TRBV30
DNA: TGTGCCTCTCCGACGGGGGGAGATAATTCACCCCTCCACTTT
CDR3: CASPTGGDNSPLHF

J: TRBJ2-1
D: TRBD1
size: once
V: TRBV7-9
DNA: TGTGCCAGCAGCTTAGGCCTATTCGACAGGGGGGACAATGAGCAGTTCTTC
CDR3: CASSLGLFDRGDNEQFF

J: TRBJ1-3
D: NA
size: NA
V: TRBV27
DNA: TGTGCCAGCAGTCCCCTTTTCGCAGGGCAAACTGGAAACACCATATATTTT
CDR3: CASSPLFAGQTGNTIYF

J: TRBJ2-4
D: TRBD1
size: NA
V: TRBV19
DNA: TGTGCCAGTGCGACTCCGGGACAGGGAATAAACATTCAGTACTTC
CDR3: CASATPGQGINIQYF

J: TRBJ2-2
D: TRBD1
size: NA
V: TRBV5-1
DNA: TGCGCCAGCAGCTTGGAGGGACAGAAGAACACCGGGGAGCTGTTTTTT
CDR3: CASSLEGQKNTGELFF

J: TRBJ2-1
D: NA
size: NA
V: TRBV15
DNA: TGTGCCACCAGTTCCGGGACAAGCGCCTACAATGAGCAGTTCTTC
CDR3: CATSSGTSAYNEQFF

J: TRBJ1-2
D: TRBD1
size: NA
V: TRBV27
DNA: TGTGCCAGCAGTCTTTCCCCGGGACAGTGGACGGAAAGCTACACCTTC
CDR3: CASSLSPGQWTESYTF

J: TRBJ2-7
D: NA
size: NA
V: TRBV14
DNA: TGTGCCAGCAGCCCCCATGGGGCCTCCTACGAGCAGTACTTC
CDR3: CASSPHGASYEQYF

J: TRBJ1-5
D: TRBD1
size: NA
V: TRBV7-8
DNA: TGTGCCAGCAGCTCGGGGACAGGGCAGTTGGGCAATCAGCCCCAGCATTTT
CDR3: CASSSGTGQLGNQPQHF

J: TRBJ2-2
D: NA
size: few
V: TRBV4-1
DNA: TGCGCCAGCAGCCAGGGACTGGCAGGCCGGGGCCCCACCGGGGAGCTGTTTTTT
CDR3: CASSQGLAGRGPTGELFF

J: TRBJ2-7
D: TRBD2
size: NA
V: TRBV3-1/TRBV3-2
DNA: TGTGCCAGCAGCGCCACTAGCGGGGGACTCTACGAGCAGTACTTC
CDR3: CASSATSGGLYEQYF

J: TRBJ2-2
D: NA
size: NA
V: TRBV5-1
DNA: TGCGCCAGCAGCCCGAGTCCCTCGACGGGCGGGGAGCTGTTTTTT
CDR3: CASSPSPSTGGELFF

J: TRBJ2-2
D: NA
size: few
V: TRBV3-1/TRBV3-2
DNA: TGTGCCAGCAGCCAACGGAGCCTAAACACCGGGGAGCTGTTTTTT
CDR3: CASSQRSLNTGELFF

J: TRBJ1-6
D: NA
size: NA
V: TRBV5-4
DNA: TGTGCCAGCAGCTCCGGGGAGAATTCACCCCTCCACTTT
CDR3: CASSSGENSPLHF

J: TRBJ1-1
D: NA
size: NA
V: TRBV18
DNA: TGTGCCAGCTCACCAGTCAGGCTGAACACTGAAGCTTTCTTT
CDR3: CASSPVRLNTEAFF

J: TRBJ1-1
D: NA
size: once
V: TRBV7-3
DNA: TGTGCCAGCAGCCCATCGGGGCAGGGGCGCACTGAAGCTTTCTTT
CDR3: CASSPSGQGRTEAFF

J: TRBJ2-7
D: TRBD1
size: NA
V: TRBV5-1
DNA: TGCGCCAGCAGCAAAAACCCCTGGGACAGTGGGTCCTACGAGCAGTACTTC
CDR3: CASSKNPWDSGSYEQYF

J: TRBJ1-2
D: TRBD1
size: NA
V: TRBV2
DNA: TGTGCCAGCAGTGAAGACCGGACAGGGGATACCCCTAACTATGGCTACACCTTC
CDR3: CASSEDRTGDTPNYGYTF

J: TRBJ2-7
D: NA
size: NA
V: TRBV29-1
DNA: TGCAGCGTTGTGTCCGGGATTTACTACGAGCAGTACTTC
CDR3: CSVVSGIYYEQYF